Below are 5 T cell receptor beta chains sequenced from a single sample in a study of Tregs in tolerant kidney transplant recipients. Antigen specificity for these receptors is unknown. The data were produced by immunoSEQ multiplex PCR, yet TCRdb's version contains in-frame clones alone and is incomplete. The sample holds 30,000 or so clones; 65% to 85% are singletons and the top ten take approximately 2.2%. What was sequenced was Tregs from blood cultured with allogeneic cells. The receptors stem from a human donor in good health.

This clone appeared a single time. This chain's CDR3 is CAWSAVSYEQYF. The CDR3 coding sequence is TGTGCCTGGAGTGCGGTATCCTACGAGCAGTACTTC. This chain links TRBV30 with TRBJ2-7; D call uncertain. The length of the CDR3 is 12 residues. V was cut by 1 base and J by 1 base, with 5 bases left in between. The germline gives CDR1 GTSNPN, CDR2 SVGIG (reference sequence).

J is TRBJ2-7 and V is TRBV19; D gene ambiguous. V was shortened by 4 bases and J by 3 bases, with 10 bases between the two germline ends. Germline V gene data show CDR1 as LNHDA and CDR2 as SQIVND (reference sequence). The CDR3 consists of 13 residues. The CDR3 here is CASSRGAGYEQYF. CDR3 bases: TGTGCCAGTAGTAGAGGAGCAGGCTACGAGCAGTACTTC. The full variable domain, in which reference TRBV19 and TRBJ2-7 provide the parts outside the CDR3, is DGGITQSPKYLFRKEGQNVTLSCEQNLNHDAMYWYRQDPGQGLRLIYYSQIVNDFQKGDIAEGYSVSREKKESFPLTVTSAQKNPTAFYLCASSRGAGYEQYFGPGTRLTVT.

This sequence joins TRBV7-2 and TRBJ1-1, with D possibly matching TRBD1 (6 bases). The CDR3 length is 13 residues. Germline V gives CDR1 SGHTA, CDR2 FQGNSA. The V end lost 6 bases, the J end lost 4 bases, and 12 bases lay between the germline ends. CDR3 in amino acids: CASRVGAVTEAFF. CDR3 DNA sequence: TGTGCCAGCAGGGTGGGGGCGGTCACTGAAGCTTTCTTT.

The V gene is TRBV30, the J gene TRBJ1-2; 7 nucleotides align to TRBD1. Per the germline V gene, CDR1 is GTSNPN and CDR2 is SVGIG (reference sequence). V was clipped by 2 bases and J by 7 bases; unmatched bases: 7. This CDR3 contains 13 residues. CDR3 in amino acids: CAWSRAEGAGYTF. As DNA, the CDR3 is TGTGCCTGGAGTCGGGCGGAGGGGGCTGGCTACACCTTC.

The chain links TRBV28 to TRBJ2-7; no clear D gene. The CDR3 totals 13 residues. Germline lookup yields CDR1 MDHEN and CDR2 SYDVKM. Trimming left V 7 bases short and J 2 bases short, with 12 bases between. As DNA, the CDR3 is TGTGCCAGCACCGGCGTCCCTACCTACGAGCAGTACTTC. Protein sequence: CASTGVPTYEQYF.